This T cell receptor (beta chain) was recovered during a study of OX40 agonist ivuxolimab in advanced cancers. As concerns this clone: Antigen unknown.

Study-wide points: Clonal expansion was seen in CD4+ and CD8+ blood T cells by week 6 at 0.1 to 3.0 mg/kg.

TCRdb's table, derived via immunoSEQ multiplex PCR, lists solely in-frame clones and lacks some. The sample gives 73,000 or so clones, around nine tenths of which show up once; around 0.73% is in the top ten. The sequence was collected from an adult with an advanced solid tumor such as melanoma, head and neck, liver or kidney cancer. The sample in question was CD4+ or CD8+ T cells sorted from blood, obtained in a trial of the OX40 agonist ivuxolimab.

In DNA, the CDR3 is TGTGCCATCAGTGAAGACAGTCGGTATGGCTACACCTTC. Translation: CAISEDSRYGYTF. The chain uses TRBV10-3 and TRBJ1-2, with D possibly matching TRBD1 (5 bases). CDR3 length: 13 residues. Trimming pared 3 bases from V and 5 bases from J, leaving 10 bases between. The germline gives CDR1 ENHRY, CDR2 SYGVKD.